This T cell receptor (beta chain) derives from a study of T-cell memory formation after mild COVID-19. With 3 bases clipped from V and 9 bases from J, the junction kept 7 bases outside the gene matches. The germline V gene has CDR1 KGHDR and CDR2 SFDVKD. The CDR3 is made up of 14 amino acids. One entry per CDR3 protein, called by TCRdb with MiXCR from the 5' RACE reads. Here the sample spans over 70,000 distinct CDR3 sequences, about 13% being singletons. A few counts support this clonotype. What it recognizes is unknown. General study results and limits: Memory sampled before infection contained some responding clones, suggesting cross-reactive memory joined. Contracting CD8+ clones were enriched in EMRA, CD4+ mainly in CM and EM.

The chain uses TRBV24-1 and TRBJ2-1, with 7 nucleotides matching TRBD2. The sequenced sample was PBMCs or a T cell subset sorted from them (not recorded which). This clonotype was obtained from an adult woman who had mild COVID-19 (a few samples of this study predate the infection). Cell type and time point are not known. The CDR3 sequence is CATSDIRGGSEQFF. The CDR3 nucleotides read TGTGCCACCAGTGATATACGGGGAGGGAGTGAGCAGTTCTTC.